A single sample gave rise to the 4 T cell receptor beta chains below, sequenced in a study of neurological immune-mediated disorders. A single record per CDR3 protein comes from TCRdb applying MiXCR to the 5' RACE reads. The data hold under 65,000 distinct CDR3 sequences, with 24% observed a single time. Stated time point: technical triplicate 2. Sequencing input: PBMCs. Receptors originate from a man in his 60s with HTLV-1-associated myelopathy (HAM/TSP).

This clonotype has a count of ten or more. For the CDR3, the DNA is TGCGCCAGCAGCTTGACAGGGGCCCGAGGTCAGCCCCAGCATTTT. Its translation is CASSLTGARGQPQHF. The chain carries TRBV5-1 and TRBJ1-5, with 7 positions matching TRBD1. J was trimmed by 6 bases and V by 1 base; bases with no gene match: 7. The CDR3 length is 15 residues. CDR1 SGHRS and CDR2 YFSETQ come from the germline V gene.

Ten or more counts support this clonotype. The chain joins TRBV28 to TRBJ2-7, with no clear D. The CDR3 totals 12 residues. CDR1 and CDR2 from the germline V gene are MDHEN and SYDVKM. Deletions cut 4 bases from V and 4 bases from J, with 8 bases between. CDR3 DNA: TGTGCCAGCAGTTCGGCCACTTACGAGCAGTACTTC. Protein sequence: CASSSATYEQYF.

The CDR3 coding sequence is TGTGCCAGCAGTTTCTCGGCGGGCTACTGGGCAGATACGCAGTATTTT. The encoded protein is CASSFSAGYWADTQYF. This chain connects TRBV27 to TRBJ2-3; TRBD2 might be the D (5 bases). The germline gives CDR1 MNHEY, CDR2 SMNVEV (reference sequence). The CDR3 is made up of 16 amino acids. Trimming left V 3 bases short and J 4 bases short, with 17 bases between.

J is TRBJ2-3 and V is TRBV10-1; 7 nucleotides line up with TRBD2. The CDR3 runs 16 residues. Germline V gives CDR1 WNHNN, CDR2 SYGVQD (reference sequence). V lost 2 bases and J lost 4; bases outside the gene matches: 9. CDR3 bases: TGCGCCAGCAGTGAGGGGGAGGGCCTCCAGGCAGATACGCAGTATTTT. Its protein is CASSEGEGLQADTQYF.